The 25 T cell receptor beta chains below come from one sample, sequenced in a study of Tregs in tolerant kidney transplant recipients. TCRdb's table, derived via immunoSEQ multiplex PCR, lists solely in-frame clones and lacks some. The sample shows some 90,000 clones, around 94% of them seen only once. What was sequenced was CD8+ T cells from blood. The receptors originated from a human donor in good health.

This chain connects TRBV7-9 to TRBJ1-2, with 11 bases fitting TRBD1. CDR1 is SEHNR and CDR2 is FQNEAQ in the germline V gene (reference sequence). The V gene end was trimmed by 4 bases and the J gene end by 2 bases; junction bases not matched to a gene: 3. This CDR3 contains 15 residues. In DNA form, the CDR3 reads TGTGCCAGCAGCTCGGGACAGGGGGTAAACTATGGCTACACCTTC. Encoded protein: CASSSGQGVNYGYTF.

Only one count was recorded for this clone. The chain has TRBV6-5 and TRBJ1-4, with TRBD1 identical over 7 bases. CDR1 MNHEY and CDR2 SVGAGI come from the germline V gene. The CDR3 spans 14 residues. V was clipped by 5 bases and J by 5 bases; unmatched bases: 5. The CDR3: CASSETGPNEKLFF. CDR3 nucleotides: TGTGCCAGCAGTGAGACAGGGCCAAATGAAAAACTGTTTTTT.

J is TRBJ2-7 and V is TRBV5-4; D not certain. Germline V gene lookup returns CDR1 SGHNT and CDR2 YYREEE (reference sequence). V dropped 9 bases and J dropped 1 base, with 20 bases sitting between them. This CDR3 spans 15 amino acids. This CDR3 reads CATRSALVGSYEQYF. CDR3 nucleotide sequence: TGTGCCACCCGGAGTGCGTTAGTTGGTTCCTACGAGCAGTACTTC. Full variable domain (outside the CDR3, taken from reference TRBV5-4 and TRBJ2-7): ETGVTQSPTHLIKTRGQQVTLRCSSQSGHNTVSWYQQALGQGPQFIFQYYREEENGRGNFPPRFSGLQFPNYSSELNVNALELDDSALYLCATRSALVGSYEQYFGPGTRLTVT.

This CDR3 is CSVLGSWTGNTGELFF. In DNA, the CDR3 is TGCAGCGTTCTTGGGTCTTGGACAGGAAACACCGGGGAGCTGTTTTTT. The chain couples TRBV29-1 to TRBJ2-2; 7 nucleotides agree with TRBD1. This CDR3 comprises 16 residues. J was trimmed by 2 bases and V by 5 bases; bases with no gene match: 11. Germline values: CDR1 SQVTM, CDR2 ANQGSEA.

This clone was seen a single time. This chain links TRBV14 with TRBJ2-5; 8 nucleotides align to TRBD2. Germline CDR1 SGHDN, CDR2 FVKESK. CDR3 size: 17 residues. J gave up 3 bases and V 2 bases, and 11 bases lay outside the gene matches. The chain's CDR3 is CASSQLGTGGIKETQYF. In nucleotides, the CDR3 is TGTGCCAGCAGCCAATTGGGGACGGGAGGGATAAAAGAGACCCAGTACTTC.

The chain links TRBV19 to TRBJ2-3; 14 bases are a match to TRBD2. J lost 2 bases, V lost 5 bases, and 15 bases had no gene match. Germline V gene lookup returns CDR1 LNHDA and CDR2 SQIVND (reference sequence). The CDR3 spans 20 residues. The CDR3 is CASSLPSRLAGGVNTDTQYF. The CDR3 nucleotides are TGTGCCAGTAGTTTGCCCTCCCGACTAGCGGGAGGGGTGAACACAGATACGCAGTATTTT.

The chain recombines TRBV11-2 with TRBJ2-3, with 11 bases that match TRBD2. The trim removed 1 base at V and 4 bases at J, leaving 4 bases unmatched. Germline V gene data show CDR1 as SGHAT and CDR2 as FQNNGV. The CDR3 runs 16 residues. This CDR3 reads CASSLVGSGGADTQYF. The CDR3 coding sequence is TGTGCCAGCAGCTTAGTTGGTAGCGGGGGGGCAGATACGCAGTATTTT.

This clone was seen a single time. The chain is built from TRBV11-2 and TRBJ1-1, with D maybe TRBD1 (6 bases). The CDR3 length is 13 residues. V lost 3 bases to trimming and J lost 5 bases, with 10 bases between them. Germline CDR1 is SGHAT and CDR2 is FQNNGV. The CDR3 loop reads CASSFGGLTEAFF. The DNA for the CDR3 is TGTGCCAGCAGCTTTGGGGGGCTTACTGAAGCTTTCTTT.

Details on this clone: Because the CDR3's place on the DNA is in doubt, the DNA is left out and the CDR3 is given as listed by TCRdb. The chain combines TRBV5-1 with TRBJ2-7; TRBD2, the D gene given by the table, was not confirmed from the DNA. The CDR3 spans 14 residues, counting both ends. Germline assignment: CDR1 SGHRS and CDR2 YFSETQ. CDR3 residues: CASSLAFGSGEQYF.

J is TRBJ2-3 and V is TRBV9; 7 bases fit TRBD2. There are 16 residues in the CDR3. CDR1 SGDLS and CDR2 YYNGEE come from the germline V gene. The V and J ends lost 0 bases and 1 base, in that order; junction bases with no gene match: 5. DNA for the CDR3: TGTGCCAGCAGCGTAGGGGGCGGGGGAGGCACAGATACGCAGTATTTT. As protein: CASSVGGGGGTDTQYF.

The rearrangement links TRBV5-5 to TRBJ1-2; 11 bases line up with TRBD1. Germline lookup yields CDR1 SGHKS and CDR2 YYEKEE (reference sequence). After removal of 0 bases from V and 4 bases from J, the junction contained 8 bases not matched to a gene. The CDR3 has 17 residues. The DNA of the CDR3 is TGTGCCAGCAGCTTGGAAAGATCCGGGACAGGGGGCTATGGCTACACCTTC. Translation: CASSLERSGTGGYGYTF.

The rearrangement links TRBV27 to TRBJ1-4; D is perhaps TRBD1 (5 bases). Deletions cut 0 bases from V and 0 bases from J, with 11 bases between. The CDR3 runs 17 residues. CDR1 and CDR2 (germline): MNHEY, SMNVEV (reference sequence). The CDR3 reads CASSLSLGDATNEKLFF. The CDR3 region has the DNA TGTGCCAGCAGTTTATCGTTAGGGGATGCAACTAATGAAAAACTGTTTTTT.

This clone was recorded once. The chain recombines TRBV9 with TRBJ2-7; D gene ambiguous. CDR3 length: 13 amino acids. Germline CDR1 is SGDLS and CDR2 is YYNGEE. V was shortened by 3 bases and J by 0 bases, with 7 bases between the two germline ends. The CDR3 nucleotides are TGTGCCAGCAGCGCGGGTAGCTCCTACGAGCAGTACTTC. Translation: CASSAGSSYEQYF.

This chain links TRBV7-9 with TRBJ1-5; a weak D match, TRBD1 (6 bases). The V end lost 2 bases, the J end lost 5 bases, and 10 bases lay between the germline ends. The germline gives CDR1 SEHNR, CDR2 FQNEAQ (reference sequence). The CDR3 is 14 residues long. The CDR3 loop is CASSLTGRDQPQHF. The CDR3 bases are TGTGCCAGCAGCTTAACAGGGCGAGATCAGCCCCAGCATTTT.

Worth noting for this clone: The sample has other DNA sequences that encode this CDR3 too. V is TRBV27 and J is TRBJ1-1; tentatively, D is TRBD1 (6 bases). Trimming removed 3 bases from V and 0 bases from J, with 8 bases in between. This CDR3 contains 14 residues. The germline CDR1 and CDR2 sequences are MNHEY and SMNVEV (reference sequence). This CDR3 is CASSFGGLNTEAFF. Written as DNA, the CDR3 is TGTGCCAGCAGTTTTGGGGGCCTGAACACTGAAGCTTTCTTT.

V gene TRBV6-5 combines with J gene TRBJ2-1; no clear D gene. Germline V gene lookup returns CDR1 MNHEY and CDR2 SVGAGI. The length of the CDR3 is 11 residues. The V gene lost 5 bases and the J gene lost 6 bases, with 5 bases spanning the gap. The chain's CDR3 is CASSQTNEQFF. The CDR3 nucleotides read TGTGCCAGCAGTCAAACCAATGAGCAGTTCTTC.

This clone was observed a single time. This sequence joins TRBV5-1 and TRBJ2-5; 7 bases align to TRBD2. Germline V gene sequence: CDR1 SGHRS, CDR2 YFSETQ. The J segment lost 3 bases and the V segment lost 1 base, leaving 15 bases of the junction unmatched. The CDR3 is 18 residues long. The DNA of the CDR3 is TGCGCCAGCAGCTTGATCGGGCTTAGGGCTGCGGGAGAAGAGACCCAGTACTTC. Its translation: CASSLIGLRAAGEETQYF.

With respect to this clone: Additional DNA sequences in this sample encode the identical CDR3. The chain uses TRBV19 and TRBJ2-1; TRBD1 agrees at 8 bases. The V and J ends lost 2 bases and 1 base, in that order; junction bases with no gene match: 1. CDR3 length equals 15 residues. Germline V gene data show CDR1 as LNHDA and CDR2 as SQIVND (reference sequence). The CDR3 nucleotides read TGTGCCAGTAGTATAACAGGGGGTTCCTACAATGAGCAGTTCTTC. Protein sequence: CASSITGGSYNEQFF.

The genes are TRBV29-1 and TRBJ2-1, with D possibly matching TRBD1 (6 bases). Germline V gene lookup returns CDR1 SQVTM and CDR2 ANQGSEA. The CDR3 spans 13 residues. Trimming stripped 6 bases from V and 4 bases from J, with 13 bases between. The chain's CDR3 is CSVNRETYNEQFF. CDR3 DNA sequence: TGCAGCGTGAACAGGGAGACATACAATGAGCAGTTCTTC.

This chain uses TRBV6-4 with TRBJ2-1; 9 bases align to TRBD1. The CDR3 is made up of 14 amino acids. Germline-derived CDR1 and CDR2 are MRHNA and SNTAGT. V lost 10 bases and J lost 4; bases outside the gene matches: 8. The CDR3 loop reads CATGTGLGYNEQFF. The CDR3 nucleotides read TGTGCCACCGGGACAGGGCTAGGGTACAATGAGCAGTTCTTC.

This clone was observed once. The chain uses TRBV5-4 and TRBJ2-7, with 9 bases lining up with TRBD2. Trimming cost V 0 bases and J 2 bases; bases outside gene matches: 3. The CDR3 contains 15 residues. Germline V gives CDR1 SGHNT, CDR2 YYREEE (reference sequence). The CDR3 spells CASSLAPSGTYEQYF. The CDR3 bases are TGTGCCAGCAGCTTGGCCCCTAGCGGGACCTACGAGCAGTACTTC.

V and J are TRBV6-6 and TRBJ2-7; no definite D call. CDR1 is MNHNY, CDR2 SVGAGI, per germline (reference sequence). This CDR3 contains 14 residues. Trimming stripped 0 bases from V and 7 bases from J, with 13 bases between. CDR3 sequence reads: CASSYSGPSYEQYF. The DNA for the CDR3 is TGTGCCAGCAGTTACTCTGGGCCTTCGTATGAGCAGTACTTC.

This chain uses TRBV29-1 with TRBJ2-1; tentatively, D is TRBD2 (6 bases). V was cut by 0 bases and J by 5 bases, with 20 bases left in between. There are 17 residues in the CDR3. The germline gives CDR1 SQVTM, CDR2 ANQGSEA. CDR3 sequence (DNA): TGCAGCGTTGAAGATCCCCTTGGCGGGGAGATGCACAATGAGCAGTTCTTC. Protein product: CSVEDPLGGEMHNEQFF.

V is TRBV5-1 and J is TRBJ2-4, with TRBD1 matching over 7 bases. The CDR3 totals 16 residues. The trim removed 0 bases at V and 8 bases at J, leaving 11 bases unmatched. Germline V gene lookup returns CDR1 SGHRS and CDR2 YFSETQ. CDR3 residues: CASSLAKDRTGDIQYF. DNA of the CDR3: TGCGCCAGCAGCTTGGCCAAGGACAGGACCGGGGACATTCAGTACTTC.

This clone has more than one count but fewer than ten. V gene TRBV5-1 combines with J gene TRBJ1-6; TRBD1 agrees at 9 bases. The trim removed 4 bases at V and 7 bases at J, leaving 6 bases unmatched. The CDR3 consists of 15 residues. Germline V gives CDR1 SGHRS, CDR2 YFSETQ. Here the CDR3 DNA reads TGCGCCAGCAGCCCCGGGGACAGGGCAAATTCACCCCTCCACTTT. Protein product: CASSPGDRANSPLHF.